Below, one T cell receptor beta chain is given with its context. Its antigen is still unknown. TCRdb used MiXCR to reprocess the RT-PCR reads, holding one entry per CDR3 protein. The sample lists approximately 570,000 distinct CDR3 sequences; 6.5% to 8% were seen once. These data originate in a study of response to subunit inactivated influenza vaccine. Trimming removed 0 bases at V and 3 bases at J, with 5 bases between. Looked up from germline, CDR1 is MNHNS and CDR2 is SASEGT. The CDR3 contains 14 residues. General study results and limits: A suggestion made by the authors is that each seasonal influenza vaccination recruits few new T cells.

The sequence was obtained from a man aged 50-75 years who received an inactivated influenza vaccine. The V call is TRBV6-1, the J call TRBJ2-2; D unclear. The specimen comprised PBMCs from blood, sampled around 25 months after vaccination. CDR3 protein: CASSEAADTGELFF. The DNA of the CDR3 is TGTGCCAGCAGTGAAGCGGCGGACACCGGGGAGCTGTTTTTT.